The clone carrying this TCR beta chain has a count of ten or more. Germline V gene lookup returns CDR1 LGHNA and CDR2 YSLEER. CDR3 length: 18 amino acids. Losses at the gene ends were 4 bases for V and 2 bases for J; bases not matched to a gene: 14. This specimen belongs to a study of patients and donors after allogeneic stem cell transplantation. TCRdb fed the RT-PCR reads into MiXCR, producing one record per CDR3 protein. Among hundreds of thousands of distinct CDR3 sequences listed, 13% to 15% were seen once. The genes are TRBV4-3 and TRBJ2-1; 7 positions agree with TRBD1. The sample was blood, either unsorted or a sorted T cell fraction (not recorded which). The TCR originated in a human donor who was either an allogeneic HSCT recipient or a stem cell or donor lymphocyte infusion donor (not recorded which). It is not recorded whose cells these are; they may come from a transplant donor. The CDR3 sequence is CASSRNSPRQGAYNEQFF. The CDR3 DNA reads TGCGCCAGCAGCCGAAACTCGCCCAGGCAGGGGGCCTACAATGAGCAGTTCTTC.